These 19 T cell receptor beta chains were all obtained from the same sample, sequenced in a study of cytomegalovirus exposure and HLA in healthy donors. Both 60 Vbeta primers and 13 Jbeta primers went into the PCR. TCRdb's table, derived via immunoSEQ multiplex PCR, lists solely in-frame clones and lacks some. The repertoire holds more than 100,000 clones, with approximately 80% as singletons. Sequenced sample: PBMCs. The receptors shown here come from a woman between 40 and 50 years old in good health and CMV-seronegative.

The chain uses TRBV27 and TRBJ1-6; TRBD1 might be the D (6 bases). The ends were cut back, 7 bases at V and 8 bases at J, with 12 bases in the middle. This CDR3 spans 13 amino acids. Looked up from germline, CDR1 is MNHEY and CDR2 is SMNVEV (reference sequence). CDR3 DNA sequence: TGTGCCAGCAATCTAGGGGGGGATTCACCCCTCCACTTT. Protein sequence: CASNLGGDSPLHF.

The chain couples TRBV5-4 to TRBJ1-2, with 7 positions matching TRBD1. This CDR3 contains 13 residues. The V gene's germline CDR1 is SGHNT and CDR2 YYREEE (reference sequence). V was clipped by 9 bases and J by 3 bases; unmatched bases: 8. CDR3 residues: CATRGGGDYGYTF. The CDR3 region has the DNA TGTGCCACTCGAGGGGGCGGCGACTATGGCTACACCTTC.

This clone was detected a few times. The chain combines TRBV11-2 with TRBJ2-7; 11 bases are a match to TRBD1. V dropped 3 bases and J dropped 4; count of bases not matched to a gene: 2. Germline V gene data show CDR1 as SGHAT and CDR2 as FQNNGV. This CDR3 has 14 residues. CDR3 region: CASSLDRGRYEQYF. CDR3 bases: TGTGCCAGCAGCTTGGACAGGGGGCGATACGAGCAGTACTTC.

The chain links TRBV7-9 to TRBJ2-3; 10 bases line up with TRBD2. This CDR3 has 15 amino acids. Losses at the gene ends were 5 bases for V and 3 bases for J; bases not matched to a gene: 5. CDR1 is SEHNR, CDR2 FQNEAQ, per germline (reference sequence). CDR3 bases: TGTGCCAGCAGCCCAGCGGGGGGGCGGACAGATACGCAGTATTTT. It codes for CASSPAGGRTDTQYF.

The chain joins TRBV28 to TRBJ1-1; unclear D gene. Germline V gene lookup returns CDR1 MDHEN and CDR2 SYDVKM. CDR3 length: 14 residues. Trimming took 1 base from V and 2 from J, leaving 8 bases between them. CDR3 in DNA: TGTGCCAGCAGTTTATATGCGGGAAACACTGAAGCTTTCTTT. Encoded protein: CASSLYAGNTEAFF.

V is TRBV21-1 and J is TRBJ1-5; the table names TRBD1, a call not compared with the DNA. TRBV21-1 is a recognized pseudogene. The CDR3 runs to 19 residues. The CDR3 reads CASSKPRQGTSHSNQPQHF. CDR3 in DNA: TGTGCCAGCAGCAAACCCAGACAGGGGACTTCGCATAGCAATCAGCCCCAGCATTTT.

With respect to this clone: One end of the junction varies from germline; a read error may be responsible. The rearrangement uses TRBV5-1 and TRBJ2-1, with D possibly matching TRBD2 (6 bases). The CDR3 is 15 residues long. Germline V gene lookup returns CDR1 SGHRS and CDR2 YFSETQ. The CDR3 here is CASGLVGTEGNEQFF. CDR3 nucleotide sequence: TGCGCCAGCGGCTTGGTGGGCACGGAGGGAAATGAGCAGTTCTTC.

V and J are TRBV7-8 and TRBJ1-5; tentative D call: TRBD1 (5 bases). The CDR3 consists of 14 residues. Per germline, CDR1 SGHVS and CDR2 FQNEAQ. Trimming took off 2 bases at V and 3 bases at J, with 8 bases between the two ends. CDR3 region: CASSLRQYNQPQHF. The CDR3 region has the DNA TGTGCCAGCAGCTTACGACAGTACAATCAGCCCCAGCATTTT.

This chain's CDR3 is CASSSRFTSGDNEQFF. The CDR3 nucleotides are TGTGCCAGCAGCTCCCGGTTCACCAGCGGGGACAATGAGCAGTTCTTC. The chain has TRBV5-4 and TRBJ2-1, with TRBD2 identical over 7 bases. J gave up 5 bases and V 3 bases, and 11 bases lay outside the gene matches. The germline V gene has CDR1 SGHNT and CDR2 YYREEE (reference sequence). CDR3 length: 16 amino acids.

This chain connects TRBV4-3 to TRBJ1-3, with D possibly being TRBD1 (6 bases). From germline, CDR1 is LGHNA and CDR2 YSLEER. V was pared by 8 bases and J by 2 bases, with 13 bases between. The CDR3 has 14 residues. The CDR3 sequence is CASGAGATGNTIYF. CDR3 in DNA: TGCGCCAGCGGGGCAGGGGCAACTGGAAACACCATATATTTT.

This sequence joins TRBV7-8 and TRBJ2-5; 9 positions match TRBD2. CDR3 length equals 17 residues. The germline V gene encodes CDR1 SGHVS and CDR2 FQNEAQ. Trimming took 2 bases from V and 6 from J; bases not matched to a gene: 13. This chain's CDR3 is CASSLFAGGVGDQTQYF. The CDR3 DNA sequence: TGTGCCAGCAGCTTATTTGCGGGGGGGGTTGGGGACCAGACCCAGTACTTC.

In DNA form, the CDR3 reads TGTGCCAGCAGTTTCTCAGGCTATGGCTACACCTTC. Its protein product is CASSFSGYGYTF. The V call is TRBV28, the J call TRBJ1-2; D not resolved. CDR3 size: 12 residues. CDR1 MDHEN and CDR2 SYDVKM come from the germline V gene. Trimming took off 3 bases at V and 4 bases at J, with 6 bases between the two ends.

In its sample, this clone was seen a few times. The V and J genes are TRBV30 and TRBJ2-6; D is unresolved. CDR1 and CDR2 (germline): GTSNPN, SVGIG (reference sequence). The CDR3 has 15 residues. The ends were cut back, 4 bases at V and 2 bases at J, with 12 bases in the middle. DNA of the CDR3: TGTGCCTGGAAGTCTAACTCCGCTGGGGCCAACGTCCTGACTTTC. This encodes CAWKSNSAGANVLTF. The variable domain in full, completed from reference TRBV30 and TRBJ2-6, reads SQTIHQWPATLVQPVGSPLSLECTVEGTSNPNLYWYRQAAGRGLQLLFYSVGIGQISSEVPQNLSASRPQDRQFILSSKKLLLSDSGFYLCAWKSNSAGANVLTFGAGSRLTVL.

The chain uses TRBV27 and TRBJ1-2; 8 nucleotides align to TRBD1. The ends lost 6 bases at V and 7 bases at J; junction bases unmatched: 10. The CDR3 has 14 residues. The germline CDR1 and CDR2 sequences are MNHEY and SMNVEV (reference sequence). The chain's CDR3 is CASRHRGEMRGYTF. CDR3 coding DNA: TGTGCCAGCAGGCACAGGGGGGAGATGCGTGGCTACACCTTC.

The chain joins TRBV18 to TRBJ1-1; D is uncertain. Germline V gives CDR1 KGHSH, CDR2 LQKENI. With 0 bases removed from V and 1 base from J, the gap between germline ends came to 9 bases. This CDR3 is 15 amino acids long. CDR3 residues: CASSPPVNRNTEAFF. CDR3 nucleotides: TGTGCCAGCTCACCACCCGTAAACAGGAACACTGAAGCTTTCTTT.

To note about this clone: Mismatch with germline at one junction end may stem from a read error. The V and J genes are TRBV10-1 and TRBJ2-3, with D possibly matching TRBD1 (5 bases). The CDR3 is 15 amino acids. Germline V gene sequence: CDR1 WNHNN, CDR2 SYGVQD (reference sequence). The chain's CDR3 is CASREYQGSTDTQYF. The CDR3 DNA is TGCGCCAGCAGAGAGTACCAGGGAAGCACAGATACGCAGTATTTT.

This chain links TRBV10-1 with TRBJ2-7, with D uncertain. CDR1 and CDR2 from the germline V gene are WNHNN and SYGVQD (reference sequence). Trimming removed 6 bases from V and 0 bases from J, with 12 bases in between. The CDR3 consists of 14 residues. CDR3 DNA: TGCGCCAGCAGCGCGACTTGGAGCTCCTACGAGCAGTACTTC. This codes for CASSATWSSYEQYF.

The chain carries TRBV28 and TRBJ1-2, with 9 bases lining up with TRBD1. CDR3 length equals 15 residues. Germline loops: CDR1 MDHEN, CDR2 SYDVKM. V shed 5 bases, J shed 5 bases, and the junction held 9 bases outside the gene matches. The DNA for the CDR3 is TGTGCCAGCAGTGCCCCCGGGACAGGGAATTATGGCTACACCTTC. It codes for CASSAPGTGNYGYTF.

This chain connects TRBV6-5 to TRBJ1-1; D is unresolved. In germline, CDR1 is MNHEY, CDR2 SVGAGI. The V gene lost 2 bases and the J gene lost 6 bases, with 13 bases spanning the gap. This CDR3 has 14 amino acids. CDR3 in amino acids: CASSYVRGKAEAFF. The DNA for the CDR3 is TGTGCCAGCAGTTACGTTCGGGGAAAAGCTGAAGCTTTCTTT.